This T cell receptor (beta chain) was sequenced during a study of T cell clusters in autoimmune cytopenias. TRB rearrangements were amplified by touch-down multiplex PCR with mixed TRB-A/B primers. TCRdb reanalyzed the multiplex PCR reads and collapses them to one entry per CDR3 protein, without DNA. The sample's table shows 9,500 to 12,000 distinct CDR3 sequences. The CDR3 is made up of 15 amino acids. Per the germline V gene, CDR1 is DFQATT and CDR2 is SNEGSKA (reference sequence). Some 40,000 genome equivalents of blood DNA were amplified for TRB. This same sample was also taken into another study, of T cell repertoires in aging, cancer and after chemotherapy.

The V call is TRBV20-1, the J call TRBJ1-6; TCRdb outputs TRBD1, but without DNA this stays unchecked. The sample comprised peripheral blood. The clonotype comes from a human donor in good health. The CDR3: CSARPPGTNNSPLHF.